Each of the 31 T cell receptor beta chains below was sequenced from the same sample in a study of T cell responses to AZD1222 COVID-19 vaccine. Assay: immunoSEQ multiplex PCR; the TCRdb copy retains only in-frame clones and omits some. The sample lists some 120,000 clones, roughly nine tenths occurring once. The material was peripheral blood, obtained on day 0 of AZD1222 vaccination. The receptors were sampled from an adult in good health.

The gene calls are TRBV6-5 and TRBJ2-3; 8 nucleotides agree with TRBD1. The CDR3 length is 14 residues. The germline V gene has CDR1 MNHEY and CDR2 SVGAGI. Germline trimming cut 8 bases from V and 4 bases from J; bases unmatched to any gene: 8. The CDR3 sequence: CASRPDRVSDTQYF. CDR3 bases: TGTGCCAGCCGCCCGGACAGGGTTTCAGATACGCAGTATTTT.

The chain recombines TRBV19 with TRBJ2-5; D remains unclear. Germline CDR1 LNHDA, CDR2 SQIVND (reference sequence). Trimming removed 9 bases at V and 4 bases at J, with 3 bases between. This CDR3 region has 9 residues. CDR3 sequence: CARLETQYF. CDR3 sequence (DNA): TGTGCCAGATTAGAGACCCAGTACTTC.

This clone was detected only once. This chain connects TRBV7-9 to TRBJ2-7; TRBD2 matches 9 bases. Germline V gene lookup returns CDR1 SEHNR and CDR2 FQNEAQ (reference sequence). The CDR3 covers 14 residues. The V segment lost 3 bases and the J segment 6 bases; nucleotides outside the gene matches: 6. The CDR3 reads CASSFWREGGEQYF. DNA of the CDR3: TGTGCCAGCAGCTTTTGGCGGGAGGGAGGCGAGCAGTACTTC. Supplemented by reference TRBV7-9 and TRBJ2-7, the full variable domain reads DTGVSQNPRHKITKRGQNVTFRCDPISEHNRLYWYRQTLGQGPEFLTYFQNEAQLEKSRLLSDRFSAERPKGSFSTLEIQRTEQGDSAMYLCASSFWREGGEQYFGPGTRLTVT.

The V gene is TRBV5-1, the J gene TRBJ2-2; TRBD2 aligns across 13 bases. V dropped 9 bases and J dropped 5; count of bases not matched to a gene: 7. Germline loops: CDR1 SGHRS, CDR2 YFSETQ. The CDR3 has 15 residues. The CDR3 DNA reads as TGCGCCACCGGAGGACTAGCGGGAGATACCGGGGAGCTGTTTTTT. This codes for CATGGLAGDTGELFF.

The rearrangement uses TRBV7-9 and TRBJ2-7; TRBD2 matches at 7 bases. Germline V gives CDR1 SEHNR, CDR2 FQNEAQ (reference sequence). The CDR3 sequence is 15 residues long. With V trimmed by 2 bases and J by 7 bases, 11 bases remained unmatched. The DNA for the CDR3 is TGTGCCAGCAGCTTACTGGCGGGAGCTCCTAGGGAGCAGTACTTC. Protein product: CASSLLAGAPREQYF. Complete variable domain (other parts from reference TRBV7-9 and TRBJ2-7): DTGVSQNPRHKITKRGQNVTFRCDPISEHNRLYWYRQTLGQGPEFLTYFQNEAQLEKSRLLSDRFSAERPKGSFSTLEIQRTEQGDSAMYLCASSLLAGAPREQYFGPGTRLTVT.

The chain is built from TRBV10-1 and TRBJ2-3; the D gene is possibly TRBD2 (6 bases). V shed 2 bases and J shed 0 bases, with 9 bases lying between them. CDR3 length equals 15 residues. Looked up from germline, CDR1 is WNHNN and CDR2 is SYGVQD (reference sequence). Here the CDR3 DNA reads TGCGCCAGCAGTGAGCGGAGGGCCAGCACAGATACGCAGTATTTT. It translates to CASSERRASTDTQYF.

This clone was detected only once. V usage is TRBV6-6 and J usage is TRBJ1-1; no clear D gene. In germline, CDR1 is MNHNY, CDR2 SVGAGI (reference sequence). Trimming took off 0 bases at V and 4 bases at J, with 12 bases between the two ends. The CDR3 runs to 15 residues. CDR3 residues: CASSYSRGLGTEAFF. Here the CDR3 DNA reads TGTGCCAGCAGTTACTCAAGAGGGCTCGGCACTGAAGCTTTCTTT.

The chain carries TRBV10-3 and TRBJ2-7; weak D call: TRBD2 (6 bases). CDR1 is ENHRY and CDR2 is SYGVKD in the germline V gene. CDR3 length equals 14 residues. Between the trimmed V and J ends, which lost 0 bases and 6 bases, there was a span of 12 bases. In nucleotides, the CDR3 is TGTGCCATCAGTGAGTCCCCACTAGCAGGCGAGCAGTACTTC. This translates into CAISESPLAGEQYF.

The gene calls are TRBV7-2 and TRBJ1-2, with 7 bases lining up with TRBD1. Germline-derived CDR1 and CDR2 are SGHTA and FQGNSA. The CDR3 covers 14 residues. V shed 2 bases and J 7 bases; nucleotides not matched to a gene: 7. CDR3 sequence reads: CASSLKGAMGGYTF. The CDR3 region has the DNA TGTGCCAGCAGCTTAAAGGGGGCGATGGGTGGCTACACCTTC.

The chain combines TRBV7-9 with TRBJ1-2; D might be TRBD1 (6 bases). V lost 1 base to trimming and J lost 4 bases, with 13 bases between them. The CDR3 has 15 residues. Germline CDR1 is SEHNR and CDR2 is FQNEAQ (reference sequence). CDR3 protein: CASSLVGGSGYGYTF. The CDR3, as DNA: TGTGCCAGCAGCTTAGTAGGGGGAAGCGGCTATGGCTACACCTTC.

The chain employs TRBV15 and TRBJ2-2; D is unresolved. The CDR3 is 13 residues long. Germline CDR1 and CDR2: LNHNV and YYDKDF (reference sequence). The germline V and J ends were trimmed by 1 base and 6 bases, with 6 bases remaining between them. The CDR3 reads CATSRGKSGELFF. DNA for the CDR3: TGTGCCACCAGCAGAGGGAAGTCCGGGGAGCTGTTTTTT.

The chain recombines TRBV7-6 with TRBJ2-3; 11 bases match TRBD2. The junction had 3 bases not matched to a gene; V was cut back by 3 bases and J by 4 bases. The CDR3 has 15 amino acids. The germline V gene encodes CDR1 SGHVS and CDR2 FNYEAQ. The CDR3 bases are TGTGCCAGCAGCTTCACTAGCGGGAGATCAGATACGCAGTATTTT. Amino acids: CASSFTSGRSDTQYF.

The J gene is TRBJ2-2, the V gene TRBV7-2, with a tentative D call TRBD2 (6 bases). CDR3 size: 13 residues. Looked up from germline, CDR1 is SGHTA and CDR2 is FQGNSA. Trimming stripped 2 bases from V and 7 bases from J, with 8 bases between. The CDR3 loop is CASSLPGGGELFF. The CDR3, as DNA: TGTGCCAGCAGCTTACCCGGGGGCGGGGAGCTGTTTTTT.

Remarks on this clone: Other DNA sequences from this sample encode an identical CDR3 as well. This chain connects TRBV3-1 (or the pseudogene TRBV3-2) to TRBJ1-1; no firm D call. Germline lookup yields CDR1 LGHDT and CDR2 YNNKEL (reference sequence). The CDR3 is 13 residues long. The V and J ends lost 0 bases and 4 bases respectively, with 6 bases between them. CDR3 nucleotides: TGTGCCAGCAGCCAAGACGGGGTCACTGAAGCTTTCTTT. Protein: CASSQDGVTEAFF.

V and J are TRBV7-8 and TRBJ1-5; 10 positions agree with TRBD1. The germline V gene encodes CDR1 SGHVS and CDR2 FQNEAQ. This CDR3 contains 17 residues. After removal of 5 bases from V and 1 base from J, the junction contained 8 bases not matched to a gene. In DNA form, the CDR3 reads TGTGCCAGCAGCCATGGACAGGGGGTCCCCAGCAATCAGCCCCAGCATTTT. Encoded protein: CASSHGQGVPSNQPQHF.

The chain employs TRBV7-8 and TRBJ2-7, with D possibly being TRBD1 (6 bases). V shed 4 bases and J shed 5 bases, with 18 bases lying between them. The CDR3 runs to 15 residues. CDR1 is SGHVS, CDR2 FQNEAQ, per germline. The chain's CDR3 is CASSSAIRTEDEQYF. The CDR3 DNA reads TGTGCCAGCAGCTCAGCGATTCGGACAGAGGACGAGCAGTACTTC.

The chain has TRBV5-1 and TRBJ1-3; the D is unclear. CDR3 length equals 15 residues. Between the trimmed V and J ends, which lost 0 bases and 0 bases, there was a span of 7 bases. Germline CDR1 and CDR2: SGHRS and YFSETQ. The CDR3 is CASSLVEHSGNTIYF. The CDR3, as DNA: TGCGCCAGCAGCTTGGTGGAGCACTCTGGAAACACCATATATTTT.

Written as DNA, the CDR3 is TGTGCCAGCAAGCAGGCCGCCGGGACCCAGTACTTC. It specifies CASKQAAGTQYF. The chain links TRBV5-4 to TRBJ2-5; D gene unclear. CDR1 and CDR2 from the germline V gene are SGHNT and YYREEE (reference sequence). Trimming removed 6 bases from V and 7 bases from J, with 13 bases in between. The CDR3 consists of 12 residues.

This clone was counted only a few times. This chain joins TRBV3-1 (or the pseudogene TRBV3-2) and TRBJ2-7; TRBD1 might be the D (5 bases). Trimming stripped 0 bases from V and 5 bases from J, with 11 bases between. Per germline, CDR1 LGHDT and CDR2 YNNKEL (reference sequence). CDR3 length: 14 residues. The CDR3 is CASSQEGQYNEQYF. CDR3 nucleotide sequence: TGTGCCAGCAGCCAAGAGGGGCAATATAACGAGCAGTACTTC.

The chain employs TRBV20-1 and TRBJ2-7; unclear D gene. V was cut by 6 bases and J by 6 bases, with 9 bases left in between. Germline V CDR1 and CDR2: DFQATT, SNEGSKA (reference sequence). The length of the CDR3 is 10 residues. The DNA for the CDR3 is TGCAGTGCCCCCATAGGCGAGCAGTACTTC. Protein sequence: CSAPIGEQYF.

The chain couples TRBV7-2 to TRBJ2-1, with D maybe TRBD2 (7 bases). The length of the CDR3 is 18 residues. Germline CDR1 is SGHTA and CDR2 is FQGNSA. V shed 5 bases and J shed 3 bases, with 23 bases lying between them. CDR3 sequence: CASSHPEGEREFYNEQFF. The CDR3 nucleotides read TGTGCCAGCAGCCACCCCGAGGGGGAGCGGGAATTCTACAATGAGCAGTTCTTC. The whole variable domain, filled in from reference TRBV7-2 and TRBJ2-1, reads GAGVSQSPSNKVTEKGKDVELRCDPISGHTALYWYRQSLGQGLEFLIYFQGNSAPDKSGLPSDRFSAERTGGSVSTLTIQRTQQEDSAVYLCASSHPEGEREFYNEQFFGPGTRLTVL.

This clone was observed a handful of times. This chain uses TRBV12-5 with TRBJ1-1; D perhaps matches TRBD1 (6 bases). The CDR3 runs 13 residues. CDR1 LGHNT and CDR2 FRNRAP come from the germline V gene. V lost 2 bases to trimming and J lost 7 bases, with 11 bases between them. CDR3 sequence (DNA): TGTGCTAGTGGTTTGCCTTGGACAGATGAAGCTTTCTTT. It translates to CASGLPWTDEAFF. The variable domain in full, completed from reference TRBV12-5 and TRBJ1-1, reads DARVTQTPRHKVTEMGQEVTMRCQPILGHNTVFWYRQTMMQGLELLAYFRNRAPLDDSGMPKDRFSAEMPDATLATLKIQPSEPRDSAVYFCASGLPWTDEAFFGQGTRLTVV.

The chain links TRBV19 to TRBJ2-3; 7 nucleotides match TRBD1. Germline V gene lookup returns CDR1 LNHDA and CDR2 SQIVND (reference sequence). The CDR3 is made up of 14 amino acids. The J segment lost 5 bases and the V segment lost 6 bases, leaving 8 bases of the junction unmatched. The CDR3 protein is CASRYRDRQDTQYF. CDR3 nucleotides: TGTGCCAGTAGGTACCGGGACAGACAAGATACGCAGTATTTT.

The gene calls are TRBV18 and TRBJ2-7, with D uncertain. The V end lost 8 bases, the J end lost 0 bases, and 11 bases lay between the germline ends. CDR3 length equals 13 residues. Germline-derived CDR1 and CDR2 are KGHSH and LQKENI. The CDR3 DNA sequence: TGTGCCAGCGGAGACCCCTACTCCTACGAGCAGTACTTC. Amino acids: CASGDPYSYEQYF.

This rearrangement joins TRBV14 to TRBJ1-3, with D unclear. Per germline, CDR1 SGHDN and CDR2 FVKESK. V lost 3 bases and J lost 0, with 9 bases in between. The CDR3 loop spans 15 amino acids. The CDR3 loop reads CASSQGLLSGNTIYF. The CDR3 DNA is TGTGCCAGCAGCCAGGGTCTGCTCTCTGGAAACACCATATATTTT.

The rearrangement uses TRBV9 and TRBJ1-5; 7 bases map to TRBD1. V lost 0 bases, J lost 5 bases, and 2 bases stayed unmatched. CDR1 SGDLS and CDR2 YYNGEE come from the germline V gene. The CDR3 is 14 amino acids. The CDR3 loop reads CASSVGTGDQPQHF. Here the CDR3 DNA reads TGTGCCAGCAGCGTAGGAACAGGGGATCAGCCCCAGCATTTT.

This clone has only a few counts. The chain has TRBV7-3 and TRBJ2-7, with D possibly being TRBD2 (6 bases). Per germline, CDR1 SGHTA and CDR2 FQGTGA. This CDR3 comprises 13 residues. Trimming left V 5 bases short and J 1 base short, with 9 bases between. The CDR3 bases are TGTGCCAGCAGCCGAGGGACTTCCTACGAGCAGTACTTC. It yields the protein CASSRGTSYEQYF. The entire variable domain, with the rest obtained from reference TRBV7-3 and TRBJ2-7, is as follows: GAGVSQTPSNKVTEKGKYVELRCDPISGHTALYWYRQSLGQGPEFLIYFQGTGAADDSGLPNDRFFAVRPEGSVSTLKIQRTERGDSAVYLCASSRGTSYEQYFGPGTRLTVT.

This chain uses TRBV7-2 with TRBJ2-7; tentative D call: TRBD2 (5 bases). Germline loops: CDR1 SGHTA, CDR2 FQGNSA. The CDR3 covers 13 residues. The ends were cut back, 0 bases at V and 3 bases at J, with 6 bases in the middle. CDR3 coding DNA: TGTGCCAGCAGCTTAGCGACTATCTACGAGCAGTACTTC. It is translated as CASSLATIYEQYF.

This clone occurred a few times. In DNA, the CDR3 is TGTGCCAGCAGCTTGGATCCAGGGGGAGGGACTGAAGCTTTCTTT. This encodes CASSLDPGGGTEAFF. V gene TRBV5-6 combines with J gene TRBJ1-1, with 7 bases lining up with TRBD1. The ends lost 0 bases at V and 5 bases at J; junction bases unmatched: 7. The CDR3 covers 15 residues. Germline CDR1 is SGHDT and CDR2 is YYEEEE.

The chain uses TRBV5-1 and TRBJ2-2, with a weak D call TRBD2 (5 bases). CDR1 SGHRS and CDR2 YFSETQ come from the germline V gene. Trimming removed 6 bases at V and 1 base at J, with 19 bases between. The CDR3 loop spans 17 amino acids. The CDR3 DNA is TGCGCCAGCATGACCCAAATCAGTCGGGGGAACACCGGGGAGCTGTTTTTT. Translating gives CASMTQISRGNTGELFF.

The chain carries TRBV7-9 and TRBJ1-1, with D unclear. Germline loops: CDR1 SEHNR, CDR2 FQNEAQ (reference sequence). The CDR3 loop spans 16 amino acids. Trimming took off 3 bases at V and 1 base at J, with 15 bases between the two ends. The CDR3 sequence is CASSFGNRGTNTEAFF. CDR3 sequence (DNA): TGTGCCAGCAGCTTTGGGAACCGAGGAACGAACACTGAAGCTTTCTTT.